The entry below gives a single T cell receptor beta chain sequence along with its context. Study processing details: Counts of nucleated cells, estimated from reference gene primer amplification, were obtained. Profiling relied on immunoSEQ multiplex PCR, and the TCRdb table lists in-frame clones only, not all of them. V, J and clone size were drawn from that table, and D and trimming were deduced from the DNA. The sample carries 100,000 to 150,000 clones, 80% to 90% recorded once. This record belongs to a study of blood T cell repertoires in COVID-19. About the research overall: Italy, Spain and the United States were the sources of the convalescent and acute COVID-19 samples.

V was trimmed by 6 bases and J by 0 bases, leaving 9 bases between them. This CDR3 region has 13 residues. The rearrangement uses TRBV23-1 and TRBJ2-7; TRBD2 is a possible D gene (5 bases). TRBV23-1 is classed as an ORF, of uncertain function. Sequencing was done on a sample of PBMCs or T cells enriched from blood (not recorded which). The sequence came from a man aged 40-55 years with acute COVID-19. CDR3 protein: CASRSGNSYEQYF. CDR3 nucleotides: TGCGCCAGCAGGTCCGGGAACTCCTACGAGCAGTACTTC.